These 23 T cell receptor beta chains originate from one sample sequenced in a study of blood T cell repertoires in COVID-19 (dated by TCRdb to about 2020). Library creation used the immunoSEQ multiplex PCR assay. As stored in TCRdb, this immuneACCESS dataset retains in-frame rearrangements with V and J assigned. A fraction of the clones does not appear; measured against another copy, unresolved V genes explain less than half of the discrepancy, and the remainder lacks a known reason. This sample gives some 140,000 clones in total; roughly 78% of them show up just once. Approximately 3.6% of the sample is held by the ten biggest clonotypes. Sequenced input: peripheral blood. These TCRs come from a man aged 60 to 69 with acute or convalescent COVID-19.

The chain carries TRBV24-1 and TRBJ2-5; the match to TRBD1 covers 8 bases. Trimming took 6 bases from V and 4 from J; bases not matched to a gene: 6. The CDR3 extends over 14 amino acids. CDR1 is KGHDR, CDR2 SFDVKD, per germline. The CDR3 DNA sequence: TGTGCCACCAGTCCGTCAGGGGGCGTAGAGACCCAGTACTTC. It yields the protein CATSPSGGVETQYF.

CDR3 residues: CASSLDAAAYGYTF. The CDR3 DNA is TGCGCCAGCAGCTTGGACGCGGCAGCCTATGGCTACACCTTC. The chain recombines TRBV5-1 with TRBJ1-2; D unclear. The CDR3 is 14 amino acids. V was trimmed by 0 bases and J by 4 bases, leaving 10 bases between them. CDR1 and CDR2 (germline): SGHRS, YFSETQ. The whole variable domain, filled in from reference TRBV5-1 and TRBJ1-2, reads KAGVTQTPRYLIKTRGQQVTLSCSPISGHRSVSWYQQTPGQGLQFLFEYFSETQRNKGNFPGRFSGRQFSNSRSEMNVSTLELGDSALYLCASSLDAAAYGYTFGSGTRLTVV.

The chain joins TRBV19 to TRBJ2-1; a possible D gene is TRBD2 (5 bases). Deletions cut 5 bases from V and 0 bases from J, with 8 bases between. Germline values: CDR1 LNHDA, CDR2 SQIVND (reference sequence). The CDR3 runs 14 residues. The CDR3 DNA sequence: TGTGCCAGTAGTGTCACTAGCTCCTACAATGAGCAGTTCTTC. It encodes CASSVTSSYNEQFF. The entire variable domain, with the rest obtained from reference TRBV19 and TRBJ2-1, is as follows: DGGITQSPKYLFRKEGQNVTLSCEQNLNHDAMYWYRQDPGQGLRLIYYSQIVNDFQKGDIAEGYSVSREKKESFPLTVTSAQKNPTAFYLCASSVTSSYNEQFFGPGTRLTVL.

This clone showed up just a few times. The rearrangement joins TRBV7-2 to TRBJ2-2, with TRBD1 matching over 9 bases. The V segment lost 6 bases and the J segment 5 bases; nucleotides outside the gene matches: 7. CDR1 is SGHTA and CDR2 is FQGNSA in the germline V gene. CDR3 length equals 15 residues. DNA of the CDR3: TGTGCCAGCAGATCCGGGACAGGGCGGACCGGGGAGCTGTTTTTT. Protein product: CASRSGTGRTGELFF. The entire variable domain, with the rest obtained from reference TRBV7-2 and TRBJ2-2, is as follows: GAGVSQSPSNKVTEKGKDVELRCDPISGHTALYWYRQSLGQGLEFLIYFQGNSAPDKSGLPSDRFSAERTGGSVSTLTIQRTQQEDSAVYLCASRSGTGRTGELFFGEGSRLTVL.

V usage is TRBV9 and J usage is TRBJ2-2; weak D call: TRBD2 (6 bases). This CDR3 spans 14 amino acids. Germline CDR1 and CDR2: SGDLS and YYNGEE. V was trimmed by 3 bases and J by 2 bases, leaving 8 bases between them. The CDR3 spells CASSAGLNTGELFF. CDR3 bases: TGTGCCAGCAGCGCGGGACTCAACACCGGGGAGCTGTTTTTT.

This chain connects TRBV5-1 to TRBJ2-7; 9 positions agree with TRBD1. Germline-derived CDR1 and CDR2 are SGHRS and YFSETQ. The ends lost 1 base at V and 2 bases at J; junction bases unmatched: 10. The CDR3 extends over 17 amino acids. The CDR3 is CASSLIVGTGFTYEQYF. The CDR3 DNA sequence: TGCGCCAGCAGCTTGATCGTAGGGACAGGGTTTACCTACGAGCAGTACTTC.

This rearrangement joins TRBV7-2 to TRBJ1-1; D is perhaps TRBD1 (5 bases). Germline V gives CDR1 SGHTA, CDR2 FQGNSA. The CDR3 length is 16 residues. Trimming cost V 2 bases and J 6 bases, with 19 bases left between them. The chain's CDR3 is CASSLTSGLTRAEAFF. DNA for the CDR3: TGTGCCAGCAGCTTAACGTCGGGACTTACGAGGGCTGAAGCTTTCTTT.

The chain recombines TRBV18 with TRBJ2-5, with 7 bases lining up with TRBD1. The trim removed 6 bases at V and 0 bases at J, leaving 1 base unmatched. The CDR3 is made up of 13 amino acids. Germline V gene data show CDR1 as KGHSH and CDR2 as LQKENI. CDR3 DNA: TGTGCCAGCTCGGGGACAGACCAAGAGACCCAGTACTTC. Translated: CASSGTDQETQYF.

This clone has only one observation. This sequence joins TRBV7-2 and TRBJ2-7; D is unclear. Germline V CDR1 and CDR2: SGHTA, FQGNSA. The CDR3 sequence is 11 residues long. The germline V and J ends were trimmed by 5 bases and 6 bases, with 8 bases remaining between them. The CDR3 here is CASSTYSEQYF. The CDR3 DNA reads TGTGCCAGCAGCACCTATAGCGAGCAGTACTTC.

This clone was picked up a small number of times. The chain carries TRBV7-9 and TRBJ1-2; TRBD1 matches 7 bases. This CDR3 comprises 16 residues. Trimming removed 3 bases from V and 8 bases from J; junction bases left unmatched: 15. Germline V lookup: CDR1 SEHNR, CDR2 FQNEAQ (reference sequence). In DNA, the CDR3 is TGTGCCAGCAGCTTTTACCCCAGGGGGAGGTCAGTCGGCTACACCTTC. It encodes CASSFYPRGRSVGYTF.

This clone occurred once. V and J are TRBV7-2 and TRBJ1-5; D might be TRBD1 (5 bases). V lost 1 base, J lost 0 bases, and 19 bases lay in between. The CDR3 is 19 residues long. Germline V gene lookup returns CDR1 SGHTA and CDR2 FQGNSA. The CDR3 reads CASSLGLGGAWISNQPQHF. For the CDR3, the DNA is TGTGCCAGCAGCTTAGGGTTGGGAGGGGCCTGGATTAGCAATCAGCCCCAGCATTTT.

The chain uses TRBV28 and TRBJ1-5, with unresolved D. The CDR3 length is 14 residues. With 5 bases removed from V and 4 bases from J, the gap between germline ends came to 12 bases. Germline-derived CDR1 and CDR2 are MDHEN and SYDVKM. The CDR3 DNA follows: TGTGCCAGCAGTCCGGGTCTGAGGAATCAGCCCCAGCATTTT. This codes for CASSPGLRNQPQHF.

With respect to this clone: Different DNA sequences within this sample yield the same CDR3. The chain carries TRBV7-8 and TRBJ1-1, with 7 bases lining up with TRBD1. V trimming: 5 bases; J trimming: 1 base; junction bases outside the gene matches: 1. The CDR3 runs to 13 residues. Germline CDR1 is SGHVS and CDR2 is FQNEAQ. CDR3 in DNA: TGTGCCAGCAGCGCAGGGGGGAACACTGAAGCTTTCTTT. It encodes CASSAGGNTEAFF.

The chain recombines TRBV27 with TRBJ1-2; a weak D match, TRBD1 (5 bases). Germline values: CDR1 MNHEY, CDR2 SMNVEV (reference sequence). The V gene lost 3 bases and the J gene lost 10 bases, with 15 bases spanning the gap. The CDR3 loop spans 13 amino acids. CDR3 sequence reads: CASSFRERTYYTF. The CDR3 DNA is TGTGCCAGCAGTTTCAGGGAAAGGACCTACTACACCTTC.

The chain couples TRBV7-6 to TRBJ2-1; TRBD1 aligns across 9 bases. CDR1 is SGHVS, CDR2 FNYEAQ, per germline. This CDR3 is built from 16 residues. Trimming cost V 5 bases and J 3 bases; bases outside gene matches: 8. In DNA, the CDR3 is TGTGCCAGCAGCCCGAGCTGGGGACAGGGCTACAATGAGCAGTTCTTC. This codes for CASSPSWGQGYNEQFF.

The J gene is TRBJ2-6, the V gene TRBV28; maybe TRBD1 (6 bases). The germline V gene has CDR1 MDHEN and CDR2 SYDVKM. The length of the CDR3 is 17 residues. The V and J ends lost 5 bases and 2 bases respectively, with 16 bases between them. The DNA of the CDR3 is TGTGCCAGCAGTCAAATTACGAACAGGGCTGGGGCCAACGTCCTGACTTTC. Translating gives CASSQITNRAGANVLTF.

The chain joins TRBV30 to TRBJ1-5; maybe TRBD1 (5 bases). Trimming pared 3 bases from V and 2 bases from J, leaving 14 bases between. CDR3 length equals 15 residues. Looked up from germline, CDR1 is GTSNPN and CDR2 is SVGIG (reference sequence). CDR3 DNA: TGTGCCTGGAGCCCGCCGGGGGGTGGCAATCAGCCCCAGCATTTT. Amino acid sequence: CAWSPPGGGNQPQHF.

The chain is built from TRBV30 and TRBJ1-4; 9 bases are a match to TRBD1. CDR1 GTSNPN and CDR2 SVGIG come from the germline V gene (reference sequence). Trimming took 2 bases from V and 8 from J; bases not matched to a gene: 9. The CDR3 runs 15 residues. CDR3 sequence: CAWSIRQGVGEKLFF. The CDR3, as DNA: TGTGCCTGGAGTATCAGACAGGGGGTCGGGGAAAAACTGTTTTTT. Full variable domain (rest looked up from reference TRBV30 and TRBJ1-4): SQTIHQWPATLVQPVGSPLSLECTVEGTSNPNLYWYRQAAGRGLQLLFYSVGIGQISSEVPQNLSASRPQDRQFILSSKKLLLSDSGFYLCAWSIRQGVGEKLFFGSGTQLSVL.

In this sample, this clone turned up many times. The gene calls are TRBV27 and TRBJ1-1, with TRBD1 as a possible D gene (6 bases). The CDR3 covers 13 residues. Germline CDR1 reads MNHEY; CDR2 reads SMNVEV (reference sequence). Deletions cut 5 bases from V and 1 base from J, with 8 bases between. The CDR3 protein is CASSLQGNTEAFF. In DNA form, the CDR3 reads TGTGCCAGCAGTCTACAGGGGAACACTGAAGCTTTCTTT.

This clone turned up a few times. This chain connects TRBV28 to TRBJ2-7, with D perhaps TRBD2 (5 bases). This CDR3 is built from 15 residues. CDR1 and CDR2 (germline): MDHEN, SYDVKM. V was shortened by 2 bases and J by 7 bases, with 18 bases between the two germline ends. The CDR3 loop is CASSLLYASRLEQYF. CDR3 nucleotides: TGTGCCAGCAGTTTACTTTACGCTAGCCGGTTAGAGCAGTACTTC. Together with reference TRBV28 and TRBJ2-7, the CDR3 gives the full variable domain: DVKVTQSSRYLVKRTGEKVFLECVQDMDHENMFWYRQDPGLGLRLIYFSYDVKMKEKGDIPEGYSVSREKKERFSLILESASTNQTSMYLCASSLLYASRLEQYFGPGTRLTVT.

This rearrangement joins TRBV2 to TRBJ1-6; no firm D call. Germline V lookup: CDR1 SNHLY, CDR2 FYNNEI. The CDR3 is made up of 11 amino acids. Trimming removed 6 bases from V and 8 bases from J, with 5 bases in between. CDR3 DNA sequence: TGTGCCAGCAGAGCGGATTCACCCCTCCACTTT. Protein: CASRADSPLHF.

This chain joins TRBV6-2 or TRBV6-3 and TRBJ2-7, with a weak D call TRBD1 (5 bases). The ends were cut back, 5 bases at V and 2 bases at J, with 13 bases in the middle. CDR1 and CDR2 from the germline V gene are MNHEY and SVGEGT. The CDR3 consists of 14 residues. The CDR3 region has the DNA TGTGCCAGCAGTCGACTCGACAGAACCTACGAGCAGTACTTC. Its protein is CASSRLDRTYEQYF.

V usage is TRBV19 and J usage is TRBJ1-1, with 7 bases that match TRBD1. Germline lookup yields CDR1 LNHDA and CDR2 SQIVND (reference sequence). The CDR3 totals 14 residues. With V trimmed by 3 bases and J by 10 bases, 11 bases remained unmatched. The CDR3 here is CASSIDRVDIPAFF. In DNA form, the CDR3 reads TGTGCCAGTAGTATCGACAGGGTTGATATCCCAGCTTTCTTT.